This T cell receptor (beta chain) was sequenced in a study of shared clonotypes between healthy human individuals. Study-wide results and caveats: Larger estimated richness was generally recorded for naive subsets relative to memory subsets.

Germline values: CDR1 LNHDA, CDR2 SQIVND (reference sequence). This CDR3 has 15 residues. With 6 bases clipped from V and 3 bases from J, the junction kept 9 bases outside the gene matches. In the case of this clone: Its antigen is unknown.

Data came from immunoSEQ multiplex PCR; TCRdb stores just in-frame clones and leaves some out. In the table there are 700,000 or so clones, approximately 75% of which are singletons. Sequences were obtained from memory CD4+ T cells sorted from blood. As for subset: CD45RA-negative fraction. This sequence originates from a woman younger than 45 in good health. The rearrangement links TRBV19 to TRBJ2-7; 9 bases agree with TRBD1. The CDR3 reads CASSPGQGRSYEQYF. The DNA for the CDR3 is TGTGCCAGTAGCCCGGGACAGGGAAGGAGCTACGAGCAGTACTTC.